The 32 T cell receptor beta chains below all came from one sample that was sequenced in a study of T-cell reconstitution after alpha-beta-depleted transplantation in children. Unique molecular identifiers were incorporated during preparation of the TCRbeta library. TCRdb reanalysed the PCR reads using MiXCR and keeps one entry per CDR3 protein. The sample holds about 590,000 distinct CDR3 sequences; 13% are singletons and the top ten take around 2%. Sequenced material: PBMCs, mostly from graft donor cells, taken 360 days after TCRalphabeta/CD19-depleted stem cell transplant. These receptors were obtained from a male patient younger than 18 who had a stem cell transplant for acute myeloid leukemia, so the T cells may come from the graft donor.

Many counts were recorded for this clonotype. The J gene is TRBJ2-1, the V gene TRBV5-6; TRBD2 agrees at 10 bases. This CDR3 comprises 17 residues. Trimming removed 4 bases from V and 1 base from J; junction bases left unmatched: 8. Per germline, CDR1 SGHDT and CDR2 YYEEEE. CDR3 sequence (DNA): TGTGCCAGCAGCCGTCGGGGACTAGCGACATCCTACAATGAGCAGTTCTTC. As protein: CASSRRGLATSYNEQFF.

This clonotype was seen repeatedly, ten times or more. The gene calls are TRBV9 and TRBJ2-1; a possible D gene is TRBD2 (6 bases). Germline V gives CDR1 SGDLS, CDR2 YYNGEE. The CDR3 spans 12 residues. The ends were cut back, 4 bases at V and 9 bases at J, with 11 bases in the middle. The CDR3 region is CASSLGEAEQFF. In DNA form, the CDR3 reads TGTGCCAGCAGCCTGGGGGAGGCTGAGCAGTTCTTC.

This clonotype was detected only a few times. The chain employs TRBV29-1 and TRBJ2-1; 8 bases are shared with TRBD1. The V segment lost 5 bases and the J segment 8 bases; nucleotides outside the gene matches: 8. Germline CDR1 is SQVTM and CDR2 is ANQGSEA. The CDR3 is 13 residues long. CDR3 DNA sequence: TGCAGCGTTCCCTCTCAGGGGGCCCATGAGCAGTTCTTC. It yields the protein CSVPSQGAHEQFF.

The chain joins TRBV18 to TRBJ1-5; the D gene is possibly TRBD1 (5 bases). This CDR3 region has 15 residues. Germline V gene sequence: CDR1 KGHSH, CDR2 LQKENI. V lost 2 bases and J lost 4, with 12 bases in between. CDR3 loop: CASSPWGGSNQPQHF. For the CDR3, the DNA is TGTGCCAGCTCACCATGGGGGGGGTCGAATCAGCCCCAGCATTTT.

This clonotype was picked up a small number of times. The chain is built from TRBV6-2 or TRBV6-3 and TRBJ2-7, with D maybe TRBD1 (6 bases). Germline assignment: CDR1 MNHEY and CDR2 SVGEGT. Trimming removed 4 bases at V and 3 bases at J, with 13 bases between. The CDR3 loop spans 14 amino acids. The CDR3 sequence is CASSFLQGIYEQYF. The CDR3 nucleotides read TGTGCCAGCAGTTTTCTCCAGGGGATCTACGAGCAGTACTTC.

V usage is TRBV24-1 and J usage is TRBJ1-5; 8 positions agree with TRBD1. The CDR3 covers 16 residues. With V trimmed by 3 bases and J by 7 bases, 10 bases remained unmatched. Looked up from germline, CDR1 is KGHDR and CDR2 is SFDVKD. CDR3 in DNA: TGTGCCACCAGTGATCCTCGGACAGGGTCATGGCAGCCCCAGCATTTT. It yields the protein CATSDPRTGSWQPQHF.

J is TRBJ2-2 and V is TRBV25-1; maybe TRBD2 (6 bases). This CDR3 is 11 amino acids long. Germline V gives CDR1 MGHDK, CDR2 SYGVNS. The CDR3 sequence: CAAGRIGELFF. CDR3 bases: TGTGCGGCGGGGCGCATCGGGGAGCTGTTTTTT.

The V gene is TRBV6-2 or TRBV6-3, the J gene TRBJ2-1, with 7 bases identical to TRBD2. The CDR3 contains 18 residues. V lost 0 bases to trimming and J lost 8 bases; unmatched junction nucleotides: 16. Germline CDR1 reads MNHEY; CDR2 reads SVGEGT. The CDR3 nucleotides read TGTGCCAGCAGTTACTCCTCTATTGGCGGGAGTAGGTCCGATGAGCAGTTCTTC. Protein: CASSYSSIGGSRSDEQFF.

This sequence joins TRBV18 and TRBJ2-1, with TRBD1 as a possible D gene (6 bases). V lost 6 bases and J 5 bases, leaving 17 bases between the germline ends. CDR3 length equals 15 residues. CDR1 and CDR2 from the germline V gene are KGHSH and LQKENI. The CDR3 loop is CASSRNRVGDNEQFF. CDR3 bases: TGTGCCAGCTCTCGCAACAGGGTGGGGGACAATGAGCAGTTCTTC.

This clonotype is medium-sized. This CDR3 reads CASTPMSQATYTDTQYF. As DNA, the CDR3 is TGTGCCAGCACCCCCATGTCTCAAGCCACGTACACAGATACGCAGTATTTT. The chain uses TRBV13 and TRBJ2-3; D is uncertain. This CDR3 region has 17 residues. CDR1 PRHDT and CDR2 FYEKMQ come from the germline V gene (reference sequence). Trimming pared 7 bases from V and 2 bases from J, leaving 22 bases between.

This clonotype was observed at least ten times. This chain links TRBV28 with TRBJ2-7, with 9 bases aligning to TRBD2. The CDR3 consists of 14 residues. Germline CDR1 MDHEN, CDR2 SYDVKM. Trimming at V came to 5 bases and at J to 9 bases, leaving 11 bases not matched to a gene. The CDR3 loop is CASSALAGVWVQYF. CDR3 nucleotide sequence: TGTGCCAGCAGTGCACTAGCGGGTGTGTGGGTGCAGTACTTC. Drawing the rest from reference TRBV28 and TRBJ2-7, the complete variable domain is DVKVTQSSRYLVKRTGEKVFLECVQDMDHENMFWYRQDPGLGLRLIYFSYDVKMKEKGDIPEGYSVSREKKERFSLILESASTNQTSMYLCASSALAGVWVQYFGPGTRLTVT.

In its sample, this clonotype was seen a few times. This chain connects TRBV2 to TRBJ2-1, with D perhaps TRBD1 (5 bases). The V and J ends lost 6 bases and 5 bases respectively, with 11 bases between them. CDR3 length: 13 residues. CDR1 and CDR2 from the germline V gene are SNHLY and FYNNEI. CDR3 DNA sequence: TGTGCCAGCAGGTCGTTAGGGGACAATGAGCAGTTCTTC. Translating it yields CASRSLGDNEQFF.

This sequence joins TRBV5-4 and TRBJ2-7; D not certain. V was cut by 1 base and J by 6 bases, with 20 bases left in between. The CDR3 consists of 16 residues. Looked up from germline, CDR1 is SGHNT and CDR2 is YYREEE (reference sequence). The CDR3 region has the DNA TGTGCCAGCAGCTTGTGGACCGAACGCCCTCGACGCGAGCAGTACTTC. It is translated as CASSLWTERPRREQYF.

This clonotype was counted a few times. The chain carries TRBV5-1 and TRBJ2-3; D ambiguous. V gave up 1 base and J gave up 2 bases, with 14 bases separating them. Germline V gives CDR1 SGHRS, CDR2 YFSETQ. This CDR3 region has 16 residues. CDR3 amino acids: CASSLSLLTYTDTQYF. CDR3 DNA: TGCGCCAGCAGCTTGAGCCTTCTAACTTACACAGATACGCAGTATTTT.

This clonotype was found a few times. The rearrangement joins TRBV13 to TRBJ2-7, with D perhaps matching TRBD2 (5 bases). CDR3 length equals 16 residues. Trimming removed 5 bases at V and 2 bases at J, with 19 bases between. Germline loops: CDR1 PRHDT, CDR2 FYEKMQ (reference sequence). The CDR3 DNA follows: TGTGCCAGCAGCCCCCCGGTTGCAGCGGATGCCTACGAGCAGTACTTC. Its translation is CASSPPVAADAYEQYF.

There are a few counts of this clonotype. The genes are TRBV4-2 and TRBJ2-7; D gene ambiguous. V shed 2 bases and J shed 3 bases, with 14 bases lying between them. The CDR3 runs to 15 residues. From germline, CDR1 is LGHNA and CDR2 YNFKEQ. The CDR3 reads CASSQPTSPYYEQYF. The CDR3 DNA reads TGTGCCAGCAGCCAACCCACCTCGCCCTACTACGAGCAGTACTTC.

This clonotype has a handful of counts. The CDR3 DNA is TGCGCCAGCAGCCGAGGGCTAGCGGGAGGGCCAGATACGCAGTATTTT. It codes for CASSRGLAGGPDTQYF. This rearrangement joins TRBV4-3 to TRBJ2-3; 12 nucleotides match TRBD2. J gave up 4 bases and V 4 bases, and 6 bases lay outside the gene matches. This CDR3 has 16 amino acids. Germline V gene lookup returns CDR1 LGHNA and CDR2 YSLEER.

The chain carries TRBV3-1 and TRBJ2-1, with a tentative D call TRBD2 (6 bases). CDR3 length: 16 amino acids. Germline loops: CDR1 LGHDT, CDR2 YNNKEL (reference sequence). Between the trimmed V and J ends, which lost 7 bases and 0 bases, there was a span of 16 bases. CDR3 nucleotide sequence: TGTGCCAGCACCCCTCGGAGGGCTGGCTCCTACAATGAGCAGTTCTTC. It translates to CASTPRRAGSYNEQFF.

The V gene is TRBV4-3, the J gene TRBJ2-7; no definite D call. The CDR3 consists of 16 residues. V shed 0 bases and J shed 7 bases, with 19 bases lying between them. Germline CDR1 reads LGHNA; CDR2 reads YSLEER. CDR3 in DNA: TGCGCCAGCAGCCAAGATCGTAGGGCGAGTGGCAGAGAGCAGTACTTC. This codes for CASSQDRRASGREQYF.

This clonotype was counted a few times. V gene TRBV29-1 combines with J gene TRBJ1-2; D not certain. V lost 5 bases, J lost 7 bases, and 14 bases lay in between. From germline, CDR1 is SQVTM and CDR2 ANQGSEA. This CDR3 contains 12 residues. For the CDR3, the DNA is TGCAGCGTTTACAAACCCGGAGGTGGCTACACCTTC. Translating gives CSVYKPGGGYTF.

This clonotype occurred many times. The chain is built from TRBV7-3 and TRBJ2-1; 7 nucleotides match TRBD2. This CDR3 is 18 amino acids long. Trimming cost V 2 bases and J 5 bases; bases outside gene matches: 15. The germline V gene has CDR1 SGHTA and CDR2 FQGTGA. CDR3 sequence reads: CASSLWARVAGDHNEQFF. DNA for the CDR3: TGTGCCAGCAGCTTATGGGCTAGGGTGGCGGGGGATCACAATGAGCAGTTCTTC.

The CDR3 sequence is CASSSEWTSGSMNEQYF. CDR3 sequence (DNA): TGTGCCAGCAGTTCAGAGTGGACTAGCGGGAGTATGAACGAGCAGTACTTC. The chain is built from TRBV12-3 or TRBV12-4 and TRBJ2-7; 13 nucleotides line up with TRBD2. V gave up 4 bases and J gave up 5 bases; unmatched junction bases: 11. The CDR3 has 17 amino acids.

The genes are TRBV9 and TRBJ1-4; 8 bases align to TRBD1. Germline V CDR1 and CDR2: SGDLS, YYNGEE. The CDR3 extends over 18 amino acids. Trimming took 0 bases from V and 7 from J; bases not matched to a gene: 14. The CDR3 here is CASSVEGTGWTGSEKLFF. The CDR3 coding sequence is TGTGCCAGCAGCGTAGAGGGCACCGGATGGACAGGGAGTGAAAAACTGTTTTTT.

The sample holds many counts of this clonotype. The rearrangement links TRBV7-8 to TRBJ2-5; D unclear. This CDR3 spans 13 amino acids. Trimming cost V 4 bases and J 1 base, with 7 bases left between them. Germline V CDR1 and CDR2: SGHVS, FQNEAQ. CDR3 DNA: TGTGCCAGCAGCTCGACCCTCCAAGAGACCCAGTACTTC. Translating it yields CASSSTLQETQYF.

The V and J genes are TRBV20-1 and TRBJ2-1, with unresolved D. CDR1 DFQATT and CDR2 SNEGSKA come from the germline V gene (reference sequence). The CDR3 extends over 13 amino acids. Trimming took 5 bases from V and 0 from J, leaving 8 bases between them. In DNA form, the CDR3 reads TGCAGTGCTCGGCCCGGCTCCTACAATGAGCAGTTCTTC. Its protein is CSARPGSYNEQFF.

A remark on this clonotype: A much larger clonotype is one base distant, so this may be a read error. Given the absence of the conserved phenylalanine or tryptophan at the CDR3 end, a read error is likely. DNA for the CDR3: TGTGCCAGCAGCCCTGGGGGGTCACCCCTCCACGTT. Translating it yields CASSPGGSPLHV. V gene TRBV12-3 or TRBV12-4 combines with J gene TRBJ1-6; D may be TRBD1 (5 bases). Trimming removed 6 bases from V and 10 bases from J, with 10 bases in between. The CDR3 length is 12 residues.

The rearrangement uses TRBV24-1 and TRBJ2-1; possible D gene TRBD1, 5 bases. Trimming shortened V by 1 base and J by 4 bases, and 7 bases separated the two germline ends. The CDR3 totals 14 residues. CDR1 is KGHDR and CDR2 is SFDVKD in the germline V gene. This chain's CDR3 is CATSDLTGYNEQFF. For the CDR3, the DNA is TGTGCCACCAGTGATTTAACAGGTTACAATGAGCAGTTCTTC.

This clonotype was detected ten times or more. The chain links TRBV18 to TRBJ1-2; D not resolved. The germline V gene encodes CDR1 KGHSH and CDR2 LQKENI. The CDR3 sequence is 11 residues long. Between the trimmed V and J ends, which lost 6 bases and 2 bases, there was a span of 4 bases. The DNA for the CDR3 is TGTGCCAGCTCCCCAAACTATGGCTACACCTTC. Translation gives CASSPNYGYTF.

This clonotype turned up a few times. CDR3 in amino acids: CASTLHRSPGSSYNSPLHF. The CDR3 nucleotides read TGTGCCAGCACCCTACACAGGTCCCCCGGGAGCTCCTATAATTCACCCCTCCACTTT. The chain links TRBV6-4 to TRBJ1-6, with D possibly TRBD1 on 5 matching bases. Trimming removed 7 bases at V and 0 bases at J, with 22 bases between. This CDR3 spans 19 amino acids. Germline V gene sequence: CDR1 MRHNA, CDR2 SNTAGT.

The table lists this clonotype with a few counts. The rearrangement links TRBV19 to TRBJ1-1; D is unresolved. CDR3 length: 15 amino acids. Deletions cut 1 base from V and 0 bases from J, with 9 bases between. Germline CDR1 reads LNHDA; CDR2 reads SQIVND (reference sequence). CDR3 nucleotide sequence: TGTGCCAGTAGTATAGGCCCCAGGCTGAACACTGAAGCTTTCTTT. Residues: CASSIGPRLNTEAFF.

This clonotype was recorded many times. This chain links TRBV29-1 with TRBJ2-5, with 7 positions matching TRBD1. V dropped 7 bases and J dropped 2; count of bases not matched to a gene: 7. From germline, CDR1 is SQVTM and CDR2 ANQGSEA. CDR3 length: 13 residues. The CDR3 DNA is TGCAGCGCAATCGGGACAGAACAAGAGACCCAGTACTTC. Amino acids: CSAIGTEQETQYF.

This clonotype was detected many times. This chain uses TRBV7-2 with TRBJ2-7, with D possibly matching TRBD2 (5 bases). This CDR3 comprises 14 residues. Germline V lookup: CDR1 SGHTA, CDR2 FQGNSA. V was clipped by 3 bases and J by 3 bases, with 12 bases between them. In DNA form, the CDR3 reads TGTGCCAGCAGCTTTCTTGTAGCGAGCTACGAGCAGTACTTC. Protein sequence: CASSFLVASYEQYF.